The following is a T cell receptor (beta chain) sequence with its context. Distinct nucleotide sequences in the sample also encode this CDR3. Clones were sequenced by immunoSEQ multiplex PCR, and TCRdb holds only the in-frame ones, with some missing. The sample lists some 66,000 clones; about 80% were seen once. The sample belongs to a study of OX40 agonist ivuxolimab in advanced cancers. Study information: Patients in the trial were receiving intravenous ivuxolimab every 2 weeks, at doses of 0.01 to 10 mg/kg. Aged 23 to 79 with a mean of about 63 years, they were around 85% male. Patients with hepatocellular carcinoma, melanoma, renal cell or head and neck cancer made up the dose-escalation patients.

Trimming took off 5 bases at V and 3 bases at J, with 14 bases between the two ends. Germline CDR1 reads MDHEN; CDR2 reads SYDVKM. CDR3 length equals 14 residues. People who had autoimmune disease history or systemic immunosuppression were excluded. The chain is built from TRBV28 and TRBJ2-7; D not certain. The sample here was CD4+ or CD8+ T cells sorted from blood, taken in a trial of the OX40 agonist ivuxolimab. The source of this sequence is an adult with an advanced solid tumor such as melanoma, head and neck, liver or kidney cancer. The CDR3 DNA reads as TGTGCCAGCAGTCAGCCGGATGGCAGCTACGAGCAGTACTTC. It is translated as CASSQPDGSYEQYF.